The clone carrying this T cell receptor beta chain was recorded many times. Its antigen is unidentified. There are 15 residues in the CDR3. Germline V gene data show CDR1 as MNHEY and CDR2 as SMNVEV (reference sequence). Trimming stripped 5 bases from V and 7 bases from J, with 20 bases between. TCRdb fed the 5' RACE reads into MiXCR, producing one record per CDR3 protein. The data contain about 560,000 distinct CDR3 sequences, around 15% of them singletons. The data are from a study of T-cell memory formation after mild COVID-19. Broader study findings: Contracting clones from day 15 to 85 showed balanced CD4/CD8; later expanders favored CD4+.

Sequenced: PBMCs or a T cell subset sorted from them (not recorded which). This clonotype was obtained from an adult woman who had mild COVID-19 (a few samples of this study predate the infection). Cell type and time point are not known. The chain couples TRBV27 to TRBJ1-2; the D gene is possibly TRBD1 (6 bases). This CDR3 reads CASSPTQGRGSGYTF. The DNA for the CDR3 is TGTGCCAGCAGTCCAACACAGGGAAGGGGATCTGGCTACACCTTC.